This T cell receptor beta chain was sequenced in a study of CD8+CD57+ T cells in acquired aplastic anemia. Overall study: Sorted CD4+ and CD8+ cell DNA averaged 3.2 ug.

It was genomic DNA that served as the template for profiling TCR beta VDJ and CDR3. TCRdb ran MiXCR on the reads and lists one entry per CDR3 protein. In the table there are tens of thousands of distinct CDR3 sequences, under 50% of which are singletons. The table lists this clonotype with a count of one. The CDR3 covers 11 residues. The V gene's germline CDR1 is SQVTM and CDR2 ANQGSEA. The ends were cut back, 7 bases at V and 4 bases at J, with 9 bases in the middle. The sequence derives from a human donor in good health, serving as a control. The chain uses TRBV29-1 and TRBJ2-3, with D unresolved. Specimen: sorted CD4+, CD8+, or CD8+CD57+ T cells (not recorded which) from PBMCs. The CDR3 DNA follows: TGCAGCGCTTACACGGCAGATACGCAGTATTTT. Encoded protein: CSAYTADTQYF.